The clone carrying this T cell receptor (beta chain) has more than one count but fewer than ten. The data were obtained in a study of blood T cell repertoires in COVID-19. Study context: The origin of the acute and convalescent COVID-19 samples was the United States, Italy and Spain.

Trimming took 5 bases from V and 2 from J, leaving 6 bases between them. Germline CDR1 reads SGHNT; CDR2 reads YENEEA. The CDR3 has 12 amino acids. TCRdb's copy holds only in-frame clones and misses some; the assay was immunoSEQ multiplex PCR. The data show some 120,000 clones, approximately 83% seen once. The sequenced material came from peripheral blood. This chain uses TRBV11-3 with TRBJ2-5, with no clear D. This TCR was sampled from a woman aged 45-65 years who had recovered from COVID-19. The CDR3 region is CASSEHQETQYF. CDR3 DNA: TGTGCCAGCAGCGAGCATCAAGAGACCCAGTACTTC.